These 26 T cell receptor beta chains were all obtained from the same sample, sequenced in a study of Ad26.COV2.S vaccination and SARS-CoV-2 variants. Sample treatment: 19 received Ad26.COV2.S at low or high dose, single or two shots; about 5 received placebo; per-sample allocation not given. Collection of samples fell on day 63 after the first vaccine or placebo injection. Libraries were prepared by immunoSEQ multiplex PCR; TCRdb keeps only in-frame clonotypes and omits some of them. The sample consists of 300,000 to 350,000 clones, 88% of them appearing once. This material consisted of peripheral blood, taken in a trial of Ad26.COV2.S vaccine versus placebo. These receptors all stem from a person aged 18-60 years who received the Ad26.COV2.S COVID-19 vaccine or a placebo.

J is TRBJ2-5 and V is TRBV10-3; tentative D call: TRBD1 (6 bases). The CDR3 contains 15 residues. The V end was cut by 4 bases, the J end by 2 bases, with 14 bases between. Looked up from germline, CDR1 is ENHRY and CDR2 is SYGVKD. This chain's CDR3 is CAISGYLGQQETQYF. The CDR3 region has the DNA TGTGCCATCAGTGGATACCTTGGACAGCAAGAGACCCAGTACTTC.

The chain joins TRBV3-1 (or the pseudogene TRBV3-2) to TRBJ1-3; the match to TRBD1 covers 7 bases. Trimming removed 1 base from V and 4 bases from J; junction bases left unmatched: 7. This CDR3 comprises 16 residues. CDR1 and CDR2 (germline): LGHDT, YNNKEL (reference sequence). The chain's CDR3 is CASSQVRGASGNTIYF. CDR3 DNA sequence: TGTGCCAGCAGCCAAGTCAGGGGGGCCTCGGGAAACACCATATATTTT.

The CDR3 region is CASSQALAGGEQETQYF. CDR3 bases: TGCGCCAGCAGCCAAGCCTTAGCGGGGGGCGAGCAAGAGACCCAGTACTTC. The chain employs TRBV4-1 and TRBJ2-5, with TRBD2 matching 10 bases. CDR3 size: 17 residues. Germline values: CDR1 MGHRA, CDR2 YSYEKL. V gave up 1 base and J gave up 2 bases; unmatched junction bases: 7.

The chain has TRBV12-3 or TRBV12-4 and TRBJ1-2; D ambiguous. V was shortened by 5 bases and J by 7 bases, with 11 bases between the two germline ends. The CDR3 is 12 amino acids. The CDR3 loop is CASSLDRGGYTF. Written as DNA, the CDR3 is TGTGCCAGCAGTCTGGACCGGGGTGGCTACACCTTC.

V gene TRBV5-4 combines with J gene TRBJ1-2; TRBD1 aligns across 10 bases. Germline CDR1 and CDR2: SGHNT and YYREEE (reference sequence). Unmatched junction bases numbered 6, after V lost 3 bases and J lost 4 bases. The CDR3 spans 15 residues. In DNA, the CDR3 is TGTGCCAGCAGCTCCGAGACAGGGGGCGGCTATGGCTACACCTTC. Its translation is CASSSETGGGYGYTF. Full variable domain (rest looked up from reference TRBV5-4 and TRBJ1-2): ETGVTQSPTHLIKTRGQQVTLRCSSQSGHNTVSWYQQALGQGPQFIFQYYREEENGRGNFPPRFSGLQFPNYSSELNVNALELDDSALYLCASSSETGGGYGYTFGSGTRLTVV.

The V gene is TRBV15, the J gene TRBJ1-2; a possible D gene is TRBD1 (6 bases). Germline-derived CDR1 and CDR2 are LNHNV and YYDKDF (reference sequence). The V gene lost 5 bases and the J gene lost 11 bases, with 24 bases spanning the gap. The CDR3 is 15 amino acids. CDR3 in amino acids: CATSSGDIPSMRYTF. CDR3 bases: TGTGCCACCAGCTCAGGGGACATACCCTCTATGAGGTACACCTTC.

The J gene is TRBJ2-5, the V gene TRBV5-1, with D tentatively TRBD2 (5 bases). From germline, CDR1 is SGHRS and CDR2 YFSETQ. V dropped 1 base and J dropped 5 bases, with 12 bases sitting between them. The length of the CDR3 is 14 residues. This CDR3 reads CASSLYGGLETQYF. The CDR3 nucleotides are TGCGCCAGCAGCTTGTATGGCGGGTTGGAGACCCAGTACTTC.

The chain has TRBV7-2 and TRBJ2-5, with 9 bases aligning to TRBD2. Germline V gene lookup returns CDR1 SGHTA and CDR2 FQGNSA. The CDR3 runs to 16 residues. V was pared by 4 bases and J by 5 bases, with 11 bases of the junction left unmatched. The DNA for the CDR3 is TGTGCCAGCAGCTCGAGCCTTATAGCGGGAGTGGAGACCCAGTACTTC. Protein sequence: CASSSSLIAGVETQYF.

This clone was seen once. The V gene is TRBV9, the J gene TRBJ2-1; 8 bases are shared with TRBD2. The CDR3 contains 15 residues. J gave up 3 bases and V 4 bases, and 6 bases lay outside the gene matches. From germline, CDR1 is SGDLS and CDR2 YYNGEE. The CDR3 here is CASSSRGDFYNEQFF. The CDR3 DNA reads TGTGCCAGCAGCTCGCGGGGGGACTTCTACAATGAGCAGTTCTTC.

The chain employs TRBV28 and TRBJ1-2; D unresolved. This CDR3 comprises 12 residues. V was trimmed by 4 bases and J by 5 bases, leaving 8 bases between them. From germline, CDR1 is MDHEN and CDR2 SYDVKM. The CDR3 bases are TGTGCCAGCAGTTCCCCTGAGTATGGCTACACCTTC. Its protein product is CASSSPEYGYTF.

This sequence joins TRBV2 and TRBJ2-3; 10 positions match TRBD2. The germline V gene has CDR1 SNHLY and CDR2 FYNNEI. The CDR3 runs 15 residues. J gave up 3 bases and V 6 bases, and 6 bases lay outside the gene matches. In nucleotides, the CDR3 is TGTGCCAGCAGCGTCCAGCGGGGGGGAACAGATACGCAGTATTTT. Amino acids: CASSVQRGGTDTQYF.

The V and J genes are TRBV30 and TRBJ1-2, with a weak D call TRBD1 (5 bases). Per germline, CDR1 GTSNPN and CDR2 SVGIG (reference sequence). This CDR3 is built from 14 residues. Trimming removed 2 bases from V and 6 bases from J, with 16 bases in between. CDR3 in amino acids: CAWSLNHGGDGYTF. Written as DNA, the CDR3 is TGTGCCTGGAGTCTTAATCACGGGGGGGATGGCTACACCTTC.

The chain is built from TRBV19 and TRBJ2-5, with 11 positions matching TRBD1. Trimming cost V 4 bases and J 7 bases; bases outside gene matches: 8. The CDR3 has 15 amino acids. Germline loops: CDR1 LNHDA, CDR2 SQIVND (reference sequence). CDR3 region: CASSNGQGAPGTQYF. CDR3 sequence (DNA): TGTGCCAGTAGTAATGGACAGGGGGCTCCGGGGACCCAGTACTTC.

This chain joins TRBV7-9 and TRBJ2-7, with 8 bases aligning to TRBD2. The junction had 3 bases not matched to a gene; V was cut back by 3 bases and J by 2 bases. The length of the CDR3 is 14 residues. Germline V gives CDR1 SEHNR, CDR2 FQNEAQ (reference sequence). For the CDR3, the DNA is TGTGCCAGCAGCTTTAGTAGCGGGGCCTACGAGCAGTACTTC. This sequence encodes CASSFSSGAYEQYF.

In nucleotides, the CDR3 is TGTGCCAGCAGCTTAAAAGATCGGAGGACGGCCCTCGGGGGCTACACCTTC. As protein: CASSLKDRRTALGGYTF. The genes are TRBV7-3 and TRBJ1-2; D unresolved. Trimming pared 1 base from V and 8 bases from J, leaving 23 bases between. This CDR3 is 17 amino acids long. Germline-derived CDR1 and CDR2 are SGHTA and FQGTGA.

The rearrangement joins TRBV9 to TRBJ1-5, with 9 bases that match TRBD1. V gave up 8 bases and J gave up 5 bases; unmatched junction bases: 11. This CDR3 is built from 15 residues. Germline V lookup: CDR1 SGDLS, CDR2 YYNGEE. The CDR3 protein is CASTAGQGLDQPQHF. Written as DNA, the CDR3 is TGTGCCAGTACCGCGGGACAGGGCTTGGATCAGCCCCAGCATTTT.

The chain has TRBV30 and TRBJ2-7; 7 bases line up with TRBD2. Trimming cost V 4 bases and J 1 base; bases outside gene matches: 4. The germline V gene has CDR1 GTSNPN and CDR2 SVGIG (reference sequence). The CDR3 has 13 amino acids. In nucleotides, the CDR3 is TGTGCCTGGAAACGCGGGAGATCCTACGAGCAGTACTTC. It specifies CAWKRGRSYEQYF.

This clone was found once. The chain joins TRBV2 to TRBJ2-7; D perhaps matches TRBD2 (6 bases). Germline V gene sequence: CDR1 SNHLY, CDR2 FYNNEI. Trimming pared 11 bases from V and 3 bases from J, leaving 11 bases between. The CDR3 covers 11 residues. The CDR3 DNA is TGTGCCGGTGGAGGGTACTACGAGCAGTACTTC. It encodes CAGGGYYEQYF. Full variable domain (remainder filled in from reference TRBV2 and TRBJ2-7): EPEVTQTPSHQVTQMGQEVILRCVPISNHLYFYWYRQILGQKVEFLVSFYNNEISEKSEIFDDQFSVERPDGSNFTLKIRSTKLEDSAMYFCAGGGYYEQYFGPGTRLTVT.

The V and J genes are TRBV11-2 and TRBJ1-6; 7 bases fit TRBD1. The trim removed 5 bases at V and 7 bases at J, leaving 5 bases unmatched. This CDR3 is 14 amino acids long. The germline V gene has CDR1 SGHAT and CDR2 FQNNGV. The CDR3 loop reads CASSPGTANSPLHF. The CDR3 bases are TGTGCCAGCAGCCCCGGGACAGCGAATTCACCCCTCCACTTT.

The gene calls are TRBV7-8 and TRBJ2-3; the D is unclear. This CDR3 contains 14 residues. V was shortened by 5 bases and J by 0 bases, with 9 bases between the two germline ends. From germline, CDR1 is SGHVS and CDR2 FQNEAQ. CDR3 region: CASSPDGSTDTQYF. CDR3 nucleotide sequence: TGTGCCAGCAGCCCGGACGGGAGCACAGATACGCAGTATTTT. The full variable domain, in which reference TRBV7-8 and TRBJ2-3 provide the parts outside the CDR3, is GAGVSQSPRYKVAKRGQDVALRCDPISGHVSLFWYQQALGQGPEFLTYFQNEAQLDKSGLPSDRFFAERPEGSVSTLKIQRTQQEDSAVYLCASSPDGSTDTQYFGPGTRLTVL.

This chain connects TRBV6-5 to TRBJ2-2; D not certain. The CDR3 is 16 amino acids. Trimming left V 0 bases short and J 1 base short, with 9 bases between. Germline CDR1 MNHEY, CDR2 SVGAGI. The CDR3 bases are TGTGCCAGCAGTTACTCGAGCGCGGTGAACACCGGGGAGCTGTTTTTT. It encodes CASSYSSAVNTGELFF.

The count of this clone is one. This chain links TRBV7-3 with TRBJ2-1; a weak D match, TRBD2 (5 bases). V dropped 2 bases and J dropped 5 bases, with 19 bases sitting between them. The CDR3 has 17 amino acids. Germline CDR1 reads SGHTA; CDR2 reads FQGTGA. The CDR3 nucleotides are TGTGCCAGCAGCTTATTATTTCCGGCTAGCAGAGACAATGAGCAGTTCTTC. Translation gives CASSLLFPASRDNEQFF.

About this clone: The same CDR3 can be traced to other DNA sequences in this sample. The chain combines TRBV6-6 with TRBJ2-7, with D possibly matching TRBD2 (5 bases). The length of the CDR3 is 14 residues. V lost 2 bases, J lost 0 bases, and 8 bases lay in between. Germline CDR1 reads MNHNY; CDR2 reads SVGAGI (reference sequence). The CDR3 protein is CASSYRTSSYEQYF. The CDR3 DNA is TGTGCCAGCAGTTACCGTACTAGCTCCTACGAGCAGTACTTC.

The V gene is TRBV28, the J gene TRBJ1-2; D gene unclear. Trimming pared 1 base from V and 8 bases from J, leaving 5 bases between. Looked up from germline, CDR1 is MDHEN and CDR2 is SYDVKM. The CDR3 contains 11 residues. The CDR3 here is CASSLLGGYTF. The CDR3 DNA reads TGTGCCAGCAGTTTATTGGGAGGCTACACCTTC.

The chain carries TRBV5-1 and TRBJ2-3; TRBD2 aligns across 7 bases. The ends lost 1 base at V and 1 base at J; junction bases unmatched: 3. CDR1 and CDR2 (germline): SGHRS, YFSETQ. This CDR3 is 15 amino acids long. The CDR3 nucleotides are TGCGCCAGCAGCTTGCGTCGGGGGGGCACAGATACGCAGTATTTT. This encodes CASSLRRGGTDTQYF.

The J gene is TRBJ2-5, the V gene TRBV7-3, with TRBD1 identical over 7 bases. V shed 7 bases and J 5 bases; nucleotides not matched to a gene: 7. CDR3 size: 13 residues. The V gene's germline CDR1 is SGHTA and CDR2 FQGTGA. The CDR3 DNA sequence: TGTGCCAGCACACAGGGGTTAGGGGAGACCCAGTACTTC. This encodes CASTQGLGETQYF.